The 29 T cell receptor beta chains in this list originate from one sample, sequenced in a study of CD8+CD57+ T cells in acquired aplastic anemia (dated by TCRdb to between 2018 and 2020). The instrument was an Illumina HiSeq 2000. Genomic DNA was used as template for profiling of TCR beta VDJ combinations and CDR3 sequences. The public reads were quality trimmed at Q25 with fastp and then assembled into clones with MiXCR by TCRdb, keeping productive beta chains. Every CDR3 protein is listed once, alongside the most common genes and DNA of its rows. The sample contains about 200,000 distinct CDR3 sequences, approximately 35% of them found a single time. 0.95% to 1.3% of the sample goes to the ten largest clones. The sequencing sample was made of sorted CD4+, CD8+, or CD8+CD57+ T cells (not recorded which) from PBMCs. The source is a human donor in good health, serving as a control.

This chain links TRBV7-9 with TRBJ1-2; D not certain. From germline, CDR1 is SEHNR and CDR2 FQNEAQ (reference sequence). CDR3 length equals 13 residues. V was shortened by 3 bases and J by 4 bases, with 9 bases between the two germline ends. The CDR3 region is CASSFIAGYGYTF. DNA of the CDR3: TGTGCCAGCAGCTTTATAGCGGGCTATGGCTACACCTTC.

The CDR3 DNA follows: TGCAGTGCTAGACAGGGGGCTGCCACTGGGGCCAACGTCCTGACTTTC. Protein sequence: CSARQGAATGANVLTF. This rearrangement joins TRBV20-1 to TRBJ2-6; TRBD1 matches 8 bases. The CDR3 extends over 16 amino acids. Germline V lookup: CDR1 DFQATT, CDR2 SNEGSKA (reference sequence). Trimming cost V 2 bases and J 2 bases; bases outside gene matches: 5.

In this sample, this clonotype turned up many times. This chain connects TRBV2 to TRBJ2-3; TRBD1 aligns across 7 bases. CDR1 and CDR2 (germline): SNHLY, FYNNEI. V was clipped by 7 bases and J by 2 bases; unmatched bases: 18. This CDR3 contains 18 residues. In DNA form, the CDR3 reads TGTGCCAGCATGAGACGGGACAGTCCCTTACCGCACACAGATACGCAGTATTTT. Translating gives CASMRRDSPLPHTDTQYF.

Points on this clonotype: This may be a read error: a much more frequent sequence differs by one nucleotide. The chain carries TRBV19 and TRBJ2-3; 8 bases align to TRBD2. V was clipped by 4 bases and J by 5 bases; unmatched bases: 11. The CDR3 has 16 residues. The germline V gene has CDR1 LNHDA and CDR2 SQIVND (reference sequence). CDR3 nucleotides: TGTGCCAGTAGTACGCAGACTAGCGCAAGAGAAGATACGCAGTATTTT. This sequence encodes CASSTQTSAREDTQYF.

In regard to this clonotype: The junction departs from germline at one end; a sequencing error may be responsible. The chain uses TRBV18 and TRBJ1-2, with 9 nucleotides matching TRBD1. Germline V lookup: CDR1 KGHSH, CDR2 LQKENI. The CDR3 is 15 amino acids. As DNA, the CDR3 is TGTGCCAGCCCACCACAGGGGGCGGGTAACTATGGCTACACCTTC. It codes for CASPPQGAGNYGYTF.

This clonotype was seen ten or more times. This sequence joins TRBV4-2 and TRBJ2-1; D unresolved. Trimming left V 1 base short and J 8 bases short, with 9 bases between. CDR1 is LGHNA, CDR2 YNFKEQ, per germline. The CDR3 is 13 residues long. The CDR3 loop is CASSQGSSDEQFF. The CDR3 coding sequence is TGTGCCAGCAGCCAAGGTTCCTCGGATGAGCAGTTCTTC.

This clonotype appeared many times. This chain's CDR3 is CATSVTGVRTGELFF. The CDR3 coding sequence is TGTGCCACCAGTGTTACGGGAGTCCGAACCGGGGAGCTGTTTTTT. This chain connects TRBV24-1 to TRBJ2-2; D may be TRBD2 (6 bases). Looked up from germline, CDR1 is KGHDR and CDR2 is SFDVKD. V gave up 5 bases and J gave up 5 bases, with 14 bases separating them. This CDR3 spans 15 amino acids.

This clonotype has a count of ten or more. J is TRBJ1-5 and V is TRBV7-2; D call uncertain. This CDR3 has 14 residues. Germline V gene data show CDR1 as SGHTA and CDR2 as FQGNSA. V gave up 5 bases and J gave up 10 bases, with 18 bases separating them. The CDR3 reads CASSTGWWGLPQHF. DNA for the CDR3: TGTGCCAGCAGCACCGGGTGGTGGGGTCTTCCCCAGCATTTT.

At least ten counts were recorded for this clonotype. CDR3 sequence reads: CASSVWGAEAFF. The CDR3 DNA sequence: TGTGCCAGCAGTGTGTGGGGGGCTGAAGCTTTCTTT. The rearrangement links TRBV6-1 to TRBJ1-1, with a tentative D call TRBD1 (5 bases). The CDR3 has 12 amino acids. V was pared by 4 bases and J by 6 bases, with 9 bases between. Per the germline V gene, CDR1 is MNHNS and CDR2 is SASEGT.

This clonotype was seen more than once but under ten times. The CDR3 DNA reads TGTGCCAGCAGCCCTGGGGTGGGGCCAAATGGCTACACCTTC. It codes for CASSPGVGPNGYTF. The chain recombines TRBV7-3 with TRBJ1-2; tentatively, D is TRBD1 (5 bases). The germline V gene encodes CDR1 SGHTA and CDR2 FQGTGA. This CDR3 is built from 14 residues. Trimming pared 5 bases from V and 6 bases from J, leaving 16 bases between.

This clonotype occurred many times. For the CDR3, the DNA is TGTGCCAGCAGCACCCCGGACGGAAACTATGGCTACACCTTC. Amino acid sequence: CASSTPDGNYGYTF. The chain is built from TRBV5-4 and TRBJ1-2; D uncertain. V lost 4 bases and J lost 2, with 12 bases in between. The V gene's germline CDR1 is SGHNT and CDR2 YYREEE (reference sequence). This CDR3 is built from 14 residues. Complete variable domain (other parts from reference TRBV5-4 and TRBJ1-2): ETGVTQSPTHLIKTRGQQVTLRCSSQSGHNTVSWYQQALGQGPQFIFQYYREEENGRGNFPPRFSGLQFPNYSSELNVNALELDDSALYLCASSTPDGNYGYTFGSGTRLTVV.

This clonotype was detected once. A junction boundary mismatches the germline segment, possibly from a read error. The genes are TRBV19 and TRBJ1-3, with D possibly TRBD1 on 6 matching bases. The CDR3 is made up of 13 amino acids. CDR1 LNHDA and CDR2 SQIVND come from the germline V gene (reference sequence). CDR3 DNA sequence: TGTGCCAGTAGCACAGGGTGTGGAGACACCATATATTTT. Translated, it gives CASSTGCGDTIYF.

This clonotype was recorded only once. V is TRBV7-8 and J is TRBJ2-7; D possibly corresponds to TRBD2 (5 bases). Germline CDR1 SGHVS, CDR2 FQNEAQ. V was shortened by 8 bases and J by 3 bases, with 17 bases between the two germline ends. The CDR3 runs to 14 residues. The CDR3 loop reads CASLAWASSYEQYF. Here the CDR3 DNA reads TGTGCCAGCCTCGCCTGGGCTAGCAGCTACGAGCAGTACTTC.

This clonotype was found a few times. V and J are TRBV20-1 and TRBJ2-3; TRBD2 aligns across 7 bases. V lost 5 bases to trimming and J lost 2 bases; unmatched junction nucleotides: 10. CDR3 size: 15 residues. Per germline, CDR1 DFQATT and CDR2 SNEGSKA (reference sequence). This CDR3 is CSAGKLGLNTDTQYF. The CDR3 nucleotides are TGCAGTGCTGGAAAATTGGGACTAAACACAGATACGCAGTATTTT.

This clonotype came up a few times. A much larger clone differs from this one at a single base, so this may be a read error. The chain couples TRBV12-3 or TRBV12-4 to TRBJ1-2; a weak D match, TRBD1 (6 bases). The CDR3 spans 16 residues. The CDR3 coding sequence is TGTGCCAGCAGTGCCAGACCGGACAGCCAGAACTATGGCTACGCCTTC. It is translated as CASSARPDSQNYGYAF.

This clonotype has ten or more counts. The chain employs TRBV11-1 and TRBJ2-5; TRBD2 aligns across 12 bases. Germline CDR1 SGHAT, CDR2 FQDESV (reference sequence). CDR3 length equals 16 residues. The junction had 5 bases not matched to a gene; V was cut back by 4 bases and J by 2 bases. In DNA form, the CDR3 reads TGTGCCAGCAGCTCTGCGGGGACTAGCGGGCAAGAGACCCAGTACTTC. Protein: CASSSAGTSGQETQYF. The whole variable domain, filled in from reference TRBV11-1 and TRBJ2-5, reads EAEVAQSPRYKITEKSQAVAFWCDPISGHATLYWYRQILGQGPELLVQFQDESVVDDSQLPKDRFSAERLKGVDSTLKIQPAELGDSAMYLCASSSAGTSGQETQYFGPGTRLLVL.

This chain joins TRBV10-3 and TRBJ2-4; TRBD2 matches at 12 bases. Germline V gene sequence: CDR1 ENHRY, CDR2 SYGVKD. Trimming removed 10 bases from V and 0 bases from J; junction bases left unmatched: 13. The CDR3 sequence is 18 residues long. CDR3: CASRALAGGDVAKNIQYF. The DNA of the CDR3 is TGTGCCAGCAGGGCACTAGCGGGGGGCGACGTAGCCAAAAACATTCAGTACTTC.

This clonotype was counted many times. This chain joins TRBV3-1 and TRBJ1-1; D is unresolved. This CDR3 spans 13 amino acids. Trimming cost V 3 bases and J 2 bases, with 7 bases left between them. Germline CDR1 LGHDT, CDR2 YNNKEL (reference sequence). CDR3 protein: CASSHLDNTEAFF. CDR3 DNA sequence: TGTGCCAGCAGCCACTTAGACAACACTGAAGCTTTCTTT.

This clonotype has ten or more counts. The chain uses TRBV19 and TRBJ1-3, with D uncertain. In germline, CDR1 is LNHDA, CDR2 SQIVND (reference sequence). The CDR3 sequence is 13 residues long. Trimming took off 6 bases at V and 2 bases at J, with 8 bases between the two ends. Written as DNA, the CDR3 is TGTGCCAGTAGGACTATCACTGGAAACACCATATATTTT. This gives the protein CASRTITGNTIYF.

This clonotype was detected ten times or more. The chain is built from TRBV24-1 and TRBJ2-7; perhaps TRBD1 as D (7 bases). Trimming took 5 bases from V and 0 from J, leaving 10 bases between them. The germline V gene encodes CDR1 KGHDR and CDR2 SFDVKD. CDR3 length: 14 amino acids. In DNA, the CDR3 is TGTGCCACCAGTGGCGGGGACAGCTCCTACGAGCAGTACTTC. Translation gives CATSGGDSSYEQYF.

This clonotype came up many times. The rearrangement links TRBV12-3 or TRBV12-4 to TRBJ2-7, with D perhaps given as TRBD1 or TRBD2 (5 bases each). With 3 bases removed from V and 4 bases from J, the gap between germline ends came to 19 bases. This CDR3 is built from 16 residues. Here the CDR3 reads CASSLPRRLGRYEQYF. The CDR3 DNA follows: TGTGCCAGCAGTTTGCCAAGACGGTTGGGACGGTACGAGCAGTACTTC.

The chain joins TRBV19 to TRBJ2-5; 13 bases map to TRBD2. The V segment lost 9 bases and the J segment 2 bases; nucleotides outside the gene matches: 6. Germline V CDR1 and CDR2: LNHDA, SQIVND (reference sequence). CDR3 length equals 15 residues. The CDR3 region has the DNA TGTGCCAGCGGGGGACTAGCGGGGCCACAAGAGACCCAGTACTTC. Translated, it gives CASGGLAGPQETQYF.

Concerning this clonotype: An end of the junction does not agree with germline; a read error may underlie this. The rearrangement links TRBV19 to TRBJ2-2, with 7 bases identical to TRBD1. The CDR3 runs to 13 residues. Germline loops: CDR1 LNHDA, CDR2 SQIVND (reference sequence). The CDR3 sequence: CASSLQGNRGAVF. The DNA of the CDR3 is TGTGCCAGTAGCCTACAGGGGAACCGGGGAGCTGTTTTT.

The genes are TRBV5-4 and TRBJ1-2; 9 bases agree with TRBD1. The length of the CDR3 is 16 residues. Looked up from germline, CDR1 is SGHNT and CDR2 is YYREEE (reference sequence). J gave up 7 bases and V 1 base, and 11 bases lay outside the gene matches. The CDR3 sequence: CASSLPGGQGICGYTF. The CDR3 region has the DNA TGTGCCAGCAGCTTGCCCGGAGGACAGGGGATTTGTGGCTACACCTTC. The variable domain in full, with the rest retrieved from reference TRBV5-4 and TRBJ1-2, is ETGVTQSPTHLIKTRGQQVTLRCSSQSGHNTVSWYQQALGQGPQFIFQYYREEENGRGNFPPRFSGLQFPNYSSELNVNALELDDSALYLCASSLPGGQGICGYTFGSGTRLTVV.

This clonotype was counted a few times. The V gene is TRBV5-1, the J gene TRBJ1-4, with a weak D call TRBD1 (5 bases). Deletions cut 5 bases from V and 3 bases from J, with 8 bases between. Germline V gives CDR1 SGHRS, CDR2 YFSETQ. The CDR3 consists of 13 residues. The CDR3 region is CASSNRPNEKLFF. The CDR3 nucleotides read TGCGCCAGCAGTAACAGGCCTAATGAAAAACTGTTTTTT. Supplemented by reference TRBV5-1 and TRBJ1-4, the full variable domain reads KAGVTQTPRYLIKTRGQQVTLSCSPISGHRSVSWYQQTPGQGLQFLFEYFSETQRNKGNFPGRFSGRQFSNSRSEMNVSTLELGDSALYLCASSNRPNEKLFFGSGTQLSVL.

This clonotype came up many times. The rearrangement joins TRBV5-1 to TRBJ1-5, with D perhaps matching TRBD1 (5 bases). Germline V gene sequence: CDR1 SGHRS, CDR2 YFSETQ. V gave up 5 bases and J gave up 3 bases, with 12 bases separating them. The CDR3 sequence is 14 residues long. The CDR3 DNA reads TGCGCCAGCAGTAAAGACAGTAACAATCAGCCCCAGCATTTT. Amino acids: CASSKDSNNQPQHF.

This clonotype has only a few counts. The chain is built from TRBV5-4 and TRBJ2-7; no firm D call. This CDR3 is built from 14 residues. The germline gives CDR1 SGHNT, CDR2 YYREEE (reference sequence). The V gene lost 4 bases and the J gene lost 0 bases, with 11 bases spanning the gap. The CDR3 nucleotides read TGTGCCAGCAGCCCGGACCCGAGCTCCTACGAGCAGTACTTC. This gives the protein CASSPDPSSYEQYF.

As concerns this clonotype: A read error is possible here, since a much larger clone lies one base away. The rearrangement uses TRBV10-3 and TRBJ2-3, with a weak D call TRBD2 (5 bases). The CDR3 covers 17 residues. The V gene's germline CDR1 is ENHRY and CDR2 SYGVKD. The V and J ends lost 6 bases and 2 bases respectively, with 21 bases between them. CDR3 bases: TGTGCCATCAGCCACCCCACAGAGGGCGAGGACACAGATACGCAGTATTTT. Amino acids: CAISHPTEGEDTDTQYF.

Remarks on this clonotype: This could be a read error, since a much larger clone is one nucleotide away. The CDR3 loop is CASSTNRDRVYERYF. The CDR3, as DNA: TGTGCCAGCAGCACAAACCGGGACAGGGTTTACGAGCGGTACTTC. The V gene is TRBV13, the J gene TRBJ2-7; TRBD1 agrees at 9 bases. The CDR3 is made up of 15 amino acids. The germline V gene encodes CDR1 PRHDT and CDR2 FYEKMQ (reference sequence).